The rows below give T cell receptor beta chains drawn from one sample of a study of beta chain features in type 1 diabetes. TCRdb's copy holds only in-frame clones and misses some; the assay was immunoSEQ multiplex PCR. Counted here are over 700,000 clones, 17% occurring once; the ten biggest clones make up about 0.025%. Sequencing was carried out using naive CD4+ T cells from blood. Receptor source: a woman between 18 and 30 years old in good health. Each CDR3 is given with its conserved first and last residue. D genes are given only for firm matches. Size values are once, few and many counts, or a class for expanded clones, and some rows have none.

clone_size d_call j_call v_call cdr3_nt cdr3_aa
- - TRBJ2-3 TRBV6-5 TGTGCCAGCAGTACTCCTTCGACACGCCGGGCGCAGTATTTT CASSTPSTRRAQYF
- TRBD2 TRBJ2-3 TRBV29-1 TGCAGTTTAGTAGCGGGAGGTCCAGATACGCAGTATTTT CSLVAGGPDTQYF
- - TRBJ2-5 TRBV19 TGTGCCAGTAGTATCCGCGGGAACCTAGAGACCCAGTACTTC CASSIRGNLETQYF
few TRBD1 TRBJ2-7 TRBV18 TGTGCCAGCTCACCATATGACAGGGGGCTCTCCTACGAGCAGTACTTC CASSPYDRGLSYEQYF
few - TRBJ2-6 TRBV7-2 TGTGCCAGCAGCTTAGTTTTGACCCAGGCCAACGTCCTGACTTTC CASSLVLTQANVLTF
few TRBD2 TRBJ2-5 TRBV9 TGTGCCAGCAGCGTAGGTAGCGGGATACACCAAGAGACCCAGTACTTC CASSVGSGIHQETQYF
- TRBD1 TRBJ2-7 TRBV9 TGTGCCAGCAGCGTAGAAGGTACGGGACAGGGAGGCGAGCAGTACTTC CASSVEGTGQGGEQYF
- - TRBJ2-5 TRBV7-6 TGTGCCAGCAGCTTACGACGTTCAAGTGGAGAGACCCAGTACTTC CASSLRRSSGETQYF
few - TRBJ1-1 TRBV29-1 TGCAGCGTTGAAGGACGGGTGAACACTGAAGCTTTCTTT CSVEGRVNTEAFF
- TRBD1 TRBJ2-7 TRBV11-2 TGTGCCAGCAGCTTACAGACAGGGAGTCTCTACGAGCAGTACTTC CASSLQTGSLYEQYF
few TRBD1 TRBJ2-5 TRBV7-9 TGTGCCAGCAGCCCAGCTCCCTCAGGGGGAGAGACCCAGTACTTC CASSPAPSGGETQYF
- - TRBJ2-3 TRBV29-1 TGCAGCGGACGCCCAGGCACAGATACGCAGTATTTT CSGRPGTDTQYF
few - TRBJ2-1 TRBV19 TGTGCCAGTAGTATCCCCCACCTTGGAGAGCAGTTCTTC CASSIPHLGEQFF
few TRBD1 TRBJ2-1 TRBV11-2 TGTGCCAGCAGCCAACCCTCCGGGACAGGGGCCTACAATGAGCAGTTCTTC CASSQPSGTGAYNEQFF
once TRBD1 TRBJ2-1 TRBV7-7 TGTGCTAGCAGCCCCCGGACAGGGGACACCTACAATGAGCAGTTCTTC CASSPRTGDTYNEQFF
few - TRBJ1-4 TRBV6-6 TGTGCCAGCAGGGTTCAGGGGAATGAAAAACTGTTTTTT CASRVQGNEKLFF
- - TRBJ2-1 TRBV11-2 TGTGCCAGCAGCTTAGCACTCTACAATGAGCAGTTCTTC CASSLALYNEQFF
few - TRBJ2-7 TRBV11-2 TGTGCCAGCAGCCGGGAAGGAAATAGCCACGAGCAGTACTTC CASSREGNSHEQYF
- - TRBJ2-1 TRBV4-2 TGTGCCAGCAGCCAAGAAAGGGTGGGTGAGCAGTTCTTC CASSQERVGEQFF
few - TRBJ1-1 TRBV5-4 TGTGCCAGCAGCCCCGGAGGGCGGTTTGGGAACACTGAAGCTTTCTTT CASSPGGRFGNTEAFF
many - TRBJ1-1 TRBV14 TGTGCCAGCAGCCCGGATCCAGGGAGGCGGAACACTGAAGCTTTCTTT CASSPDPGRRNTEAFF
few TRBD2 TRBJ2-7 TRBV4-3 TGCGCCAGCAGCCAAGAGCTAGCGGGATCCTACGAGCAGTACTTC CASSQELAGSYEQYF
few - TRBJ2-4 TRBV28 TGTGCCAGCAGCATACCGGGACAATCTCAGTACTTC CASSIPGQSQYF
few - TRBJ1-4 TRBV6-6 TGTGCCAGCACCTCCGTGGGTTTTGGTGAAAAACTGTTTTTT CASTSVGFGEKLFF
- TRBD1 TRBJ2-2 TRBV29-1 TGCAGCTCAACAGGGGGCATGGCCGGGGAGCTGTTTTTT CSSTGGMAGELFF
- - TRBJ1-5 TRBV4-2 TGTGCCAGCAGCCAAGCACTCAATCAGCCCCAGCATTTT CASSQALNQPQHF
- - TRBJ1-5 TRBV10-2 TGCGCCAGCAGTAACGGGGGGACGCAGCCCCAGCATTTT CASSNGGTQPQHF
- TRBD2 TRBJ2-1 TRBV4-3 TGCGCCAGCAGCCAGGCGGGAGGGCCGAATGAGCAGTTCTTC CASSQAGGPNEQFF
few - TRBJ2-1 TRBV13 TGTGCCAGCAGCTTAGGAGGCAGGGGAAACTACAATGAGCAGTTCTTC CASSLGGRGNYNEQFF
few TRBD1 TRBJ2-7 TRBV7-2 TGTGCCAGCAGCTTATGGGACAGGGGCGACGAGCAGTACTTC CASSLWDRGDEQYF
few - TRBJ1-5 TRBV7-2 TGTGCCAGCAGCTTACGGCACTCAGGGGCTGGCAATCAGCCCCAGCATTTT CASSLRHSGAGNQPQHF
- - TRBJ2-7 TRBV28 TGTGCCAGCAGTTTGGGAGGCCCCTACGAGCAGTACTTC CASSLGGPYEQYF
few - TRBJ2-1 TRBV7-2 TGTGCCAGCAGCTTCCTGAGTGAGCAGTTCTTC CASSFLSEQFF
- TRBD2 TRBJ2-2 TRBV7-2 TGTGCCAGCAGCCCCGTGTGGGGGCGGGAGGGCCTCGGCGGGGAGCTGTTTTTT CASSPVWGREGLGGELFF
- - TRBJ2-1 TRBV11-1 TGTGCCAGCAGCTTAAACTTTGAGCAGTTCTTC CASSLNFEQFF
- TRBD2 TRBJ2-7 TRBV27 TGTGCCAGCAGCAGACTAGCGGGTTCCTACGAGCAGTACTTC CASSRLAGSYEQYF